This TCR beta chain derives from a study of human T cells and chemical hapten exposure. The study, taken as a whole, reports: As the donors had alopecia, their immune response may differ from healthy people's.

Using its own MiXCR run on the RACE reads, TCRdb lists one record per CDR3 protein. This repertoire shows 150,000 or so distinct CDR3 sequences, roughly 15% found once; its top ten account for 1.5% to 2%. This clonotype came up many times. Antigen specificity is unknown. Time point here: patch test 1, 2 weeks after DPC sensitization. Documented treatment: therapeutic diphenylcyclopropenone sensitization with weekly scalp DPC. People who gave samples had alopecia, were 18 to 70 years old, and were suitable for DPC. V lost 1 base, J lost 8 bases, and 15 bases lay in between. CDR1 is SGHTA, CDR2 FQGNSA, per germline. This CDR3 contains 15 residues.

The V call is TRBV7-2, the J call TRBJ1-5; D is ambiguous. Sequenced here: whole blood, sampled in connection with sensitization to the hapten diphenylcyclopropenone (DPC). The source is a woman aged 25 to 39 with alopecia areata. Some clones in this sample may be carry-over from other donors' samples. DNA of the CDR3: TGTGCCAGCAGCTTAGGAAACGGCGTTGGGGAGCCCCAGCATTTT. Protein product: CASSLGNGVGEPQHF.